This T cell receptor (beta chain) was sequenced for a study of blood T cell repertoires in COVID-19 (dated by TCRdb to 2018 to 2020). Regarding the complete study: Samples from collaborators originated in the United States, Italy and Spain and spanned both the acute and convalescent phases of COVID-19. The prospective study material was composed of cDNA or gDNA derived from T cells, B-cell-depleted T cells, or PBMCs. The dataset comprised deeply sampled blood TCRbeta repertoires from subjects exposed to, actively infected with, or recovered from COVID-19. The repertoires were released in a freely available public database meant as a resource for research on the immune response to SARS-CoV-2. The samples were drawn from two sources: the first 160 participants of the ongoing ImmuneRACE study, and 1,200 or so subjects contributed by 6 global collaborators. A de-identified subject ID, COVID-19 status, age in years and sex were almost always included in the sample metadata. Where HLA class I and class II types were available, the types were taken from metadata supplied by the sample provider, not from assay-based typing. On the study overall, not on this receptor specifically: The quantity of clinical and demographic metadata differed by source and by participant and was supplied without curation.

The collaborating institutions used their own protocols to collect whole blood in K2EDTA tubes. For TCRbeta analysis, collaborator samples were shipped as frozen whole blood, as isolated PBMCs, or as DNA extracted from either sample type. Trimmed from V: 5 bases; trimmed from J: 6 bases; junction bases lacking a gene match: 7. Looking up the germline V gene yields CDR1 SGHNT and CDR2 YENEEA. From the cysteine up to the phenylalanine, the CDR3 has a length of 16 residues. Only the CDR3 part of the read is kept: 48 bases, read in frame from the first base. The immunoSEQ Assay, a bias-controlled multiplex PCR, was used to amplify TCRbeta CDR3 regions from genomic DNA. The authors' pipeline ran thus. The number of nucleated cells in each sample was estimated by amplification of reference gene primers within the assay. To quantify the absolute abundance of each unique TCRbeta CDR3 rearrangement, sequence reads were collapsed and filtered. Productive Simpson clonality was computed per sample as the square root of Simpson's diversity index over productive rearrangements. This is the immuneACCESS table as TCRdb keeps it, with only in-frame sequences that have V and J called. A part of the clones is gone; compared with another copy, unresolved V genes explain less than half, and the rest is unexplained. Clone size and the V and J calls come from that table; the DNA yielded D and trimming. This sample holds roughly 100,000 clones; around 80% were observed only once. About 9.3% of the sample is in the top ten clones.

Comments on this clone: Which antigen it targets is not known. Per-base quality was not reported, and no clone a single base away is much larger than it.

Recombination connected TRBV11-3 to TRBJ2-3; the junction holds 14 bases that match TRBD2. Sequencing was performed on peripheral blood. The TCR comes from a man in his fifties or sixties with active or convalescent COVID-19. The bases read TGTGCCAGCAGCCGGGGGACTAGCGGGAGTCGGGATACGCAGTATTTT. Its product reads: CASSRGTSGSRDTQYF.